One and the same sample provided the 28 T cell receptor beta chains below, sequenced in a study of cytomegalovirus exposure and HLA in healthy donors. The PCR contained 60 Vbeta and 13 Jbeta primers. TCRdb's table, derived via immunoSEQ multiplex PCR, lists solely in-frame clones and lacks some. The data show 100,000 to 150,000 clones, approximately 80% seen once. Input material: PBMCs. The receptors originated from a man aged 35 to 55 in good health and CMV-seronegative.

CDR3 region: CASSLYPGELFF. CDR3 DNA sequence: TGTGCCAGCAGCTTATATCCCGGGGAGCTGTTTTTT. The chain recombines TRBV7-3 with TRBJ2-2; the D is unclear. Germline CDR1 SGHTA, CDR2 FQGTGA. Trimming removed 2 bases at V and 6 bases at J, with 4 bases between. The CDR3 extends over 12 amino acids.

The chain uses TRBV7-9 and TRBJ1-6; no definite D call. This CDR3 has 12 residues. Germline CDR1 reads SEHNR; CDR2 reads FQNEAQ (reference sequence). Trimming pared 5 bases from V and 8 bases from J, leaving 7 bases between. CDR3 DNA sequence: TGTGCCAGCAGCACGGGTTATTCACCCCTCCACTTT. Protein product: CASSTGYSPLHF.

The genes are TRBV28 and TRBJ1-5, with D possibly TRBD1 on 5 matching bases. This CDR3 spans 15 amino acids. The germline CDR1 and CDR2 sequences are MDHEN and SYDVKM. With 5 bases removed from V and 7 bases from J, the gap between germline ends came to 18 bases. CDR3 sequence: CASSRLGGSGQPQHF. The DNA for the CDR3 is TGTGCCAGCAGTAGACTCGGGGGGTCGGGGCAGCCCCAGCATTTT.

The chain combines TRBV25-1 with TRBJ2-1, with TRBD2 matching over 8 bases. The germline V gene has CDR1 MGHDK and CDR2 SYGVNS. The CDR3 consists of 12 residues. The ends lost 8 bases at V and 7 bases at J; junction bases unmatched: 4. The CDR3 protein is CASLTGGNEQFF. CDR3 nucleotide sequence: TGTGCCAGCCTTACGGGGGGGAATGAGCAGTTCTTC.

This sequence joins TRBV25-1 and TRBJ1-1, with a tentative D call TRBD1 (6 bases). CDR1 is MGHDK and CDR2 is SYGVNS in the germline V gene. Between the trimmed V and J ends, which lost 5 bases and 1 base, there was a span of 11 bases. CDR3 length: 14 amino acids. The CDR3 loop reads CASSLGQQNTEAFF. DNA of the CDR3: TGTGCCAGCAGTCTAGGACAGCAGAACACTGAAGCTTTCTTT.

The genes are TRBV5-1 and TRBJ2-7, with TRBD1 matching over 8 bases. With 0 bases clipped from V and 5 bases from J, the junction kept 4 bases outside the gene matches. CDR3 size: 14 residues. The germline gives CDR1 SGHRS, CDR2 YFSETQ. CDR3 DNA sequence: TGCGCCAGCAGCTTGGGACAGGGGCCTCACGAGCAGTACTTC. This sequence encodes CASSLGQGPHEQYF.

The rearrangement uses TRBV7-9 and TRBJ2-2; a possible D gene is TRBD1 (5 bases). The CDR3 runs 15 residues. V lost 4 bases and J lost 4, with 13 bases in between. From germline, CDR1 is SEHNR and CDR2 FQNEAQ (reference sequence). CDR3 loop: CASSYWGSITGELFF. The CDR3 nucleotides are TGTGCCAGCAGCTACTGGGGCAGCATCACCGGGGAGCTGTTTTTT. Complete variable domain (other parts from reference TRBV7-9 and TRBJ2-2): DTGVSQNPRHKITKRGQNVTFRCDPISEHNRLYWYRQTLGQGPEFLTYFQNEAQLEKSRLLSDRFSAERPKGSFSTLEIQRTEQGDSAMYLCASSYWGSITGELFFGEGSRLTVL.

This clone was picked up one time. The V call is TRBV6-5, the J call TRBJ2-1, with a possible D match to TRBD2 (6 bases). The CDR3 spans 13 residues. V shed 2 bases and J shed 8 bases, with 10 bases lying between them. Germline CDR1 and CDR2: MNHEY and SVGAGI. As DNA, the CDR3 is TGTGCCAGCAGTTACGCGAGGGAGGATGAGCAGTTCTTC. Translating gives CASSYAREDEQFF.

The rearrangement uses TRBV2 and TRBJ1-1; the match to TRBD1 covers 8 bases. V was clipped by 7 bases and J by 5 bases; unmatched bases: 6. Germline CDR1 and CDR2: SNHLY and FYNNEI. The length of the CDR3 is 13 residues. CDR3 loop: CASISDRGTEAFF. The DNA for the CDR3 is TGTGCCAGCATTTCCGACAGGGGTACTGAAGCTTTCTTT.

The chain employs TRBV28 and TRBJ2-5, with 8 bases lining up with TRBD1. From germline, CDR1 is MDHEN and CDR2 SYDVKM. The V segment lost 5 bases and the J segment 5 bases; nucleotides outside the gene matches: 13. The CDR3 sequence is 16 residues long. CDR3 sequence (DNA): TGTGCCAGCAGTGCGGGACAGGACCGCTGGCGGGAGACCCAGTACTTC. It yields the protein CASSAGQDRWRETQYF.

This rearrangement joins TRBV18 to TRBJ1-6; 9 nucleotides agree with TRBD1. With 3 bases clipped from V and 7 bases from J, the junction kept 4 bases outside the gene matches. This CDR3 spans 15 amino acids. From germline, CDR1 is KGHSH and CDR2 LQKENI. CDR3 residues: CASSPGTGSNSPLHF. The DNA of the CDR3 is TGTGCCAGCTCACCGGGGACAGGGAGCAATTCACCCCTCCACTTT.

Comment on this clone: The same CDR3 is also encoded by other DNA sequences in this sample. Here the CDR3 DNA reads TGCGCCAGCAGCGCCAGGGGGAGAGGTCAAGAGACCCAGTACTTC. This codes for CASSARGRGQETQYF. This sequence joins TRBV5-1 and TRBJ2-5; 7 bases fit TRBD1. V was pared by 4 bases and J by 2 bases, with 8 bases of the junction left unmatched. The germline V gene has CDR1 SGHRS and CDR2 YFSETQ. The CDR3 runs 15 residues.

This chain joins TRBV12-5 and TRBJ1-1, with D hard to call. Germline V CDR1 and CDR2: LGHNT, FRNRAP. This CDR3 is built from 13 residues. V lost 1 base and J 6 bases, leaving 9 bases between the germline ends. CDR3 nucleotide sequence: TGTGCTAGTGGTTTGGGCGGGAATGCTGAAGCTTTCTTT. It is translated as CASGLGGNAEAFF.

The chain recombines TRBV13 with TRBJ1-5; unclear D gene. Between the trimmed V and J ends, which lost 3 bases and 7 bases, there was a span of 10 bases. Germline CDR1 PRHDT, CDR2 FYEKMQ (reference sequence). The CDR3 contains 13 residues. The CDR3 nucleotides read TGTGCCAGCAGCTTGGAAAGAGGGCAGCCCCAGCATTTT. Protein sequence: CASSLERGQPQHF.

The chain is built from TRBV5-1 and TRBJ2-6; 8 bases agree with TRBD1. The germline CDR1 and CDR2 sequences are SGHRS and YFSETQ. Germline trimming cut 0 bases from V and 0 bases from J; bases unmatched to any gene: 2. This CDR3 comprises 17 residues. The CDR3 DNA reads TGCGCCAGCAGCTTGGGACAGGGGATCTCTGGGGCCAACGTCCTGACTTTC. Its protein product is CASSLGQGISGANVLTF.

J is TRBJ1-2 and V is TRBV18, with 9 bases identical to TRBD1. CDR3 size: 18 residues. V gave up 3 bases and J gave up 0 bases; unmatched junction bases: 11. In germline, CDR1 is KGHSH, CDR2 LQKENI. The CDR3 is CASSPIGTGKLANYGYTF. The CDR3 region has the DNA TGTGCCAGCTCACCTATTGGGACAGGGAAGTTAGCTAACTATGGCTACACCTTC.

The chain uses TRBV2 and TRBJ1-1, with D possibly being TRBD1 (5 bases). The germline V gene has CDR1 SNHLY and CDR2 FYNNEI. V shed 8 bases and J shed 4 bases, with 17 bases lying between them. The CDR3 runs to 14 residues. The CDR3 sequence: CASSLKGPGTEAFF. CDR3 DNA: TGTGCCAGCTCCCTTAAGGGGCCCGGCACTGAAGCTTTCTTT. The full variable domain, with the rest looked up from reference TRBV2 and TRBJ1-1, is EPEVTQTPSHQVTQMGQEVILRCVPISNHLYFYWYRQILGQKVEFLVSFYNNEISEKSEIFDDQFSVERPDGSNFTLKIRSTKLEDSAMYFCASSLKGPGTEAFFGQGTRLTVV.

The chain couples TRBV4-1 to TRBJ2-7; tentatively, D is TRBD1 (5 bases). The germline V gene encodes CDR1 MGHRA and CDR2 YSYEKL. The CDR3 is made up of 15 amino acids. Trimming stripped 0 bases from V and 0 bases from J, with 9 bases between. The CDR3 DNA is TGCGCCAGCAGCCAAGACCAGGGCAGCTCCTACGAGCAGTACTTC. Translating gives CASSQDQGSSYEQYF.

This clone was seen a single time. The V call is TRBV4-1, the J call TRBJ1-4; 7 bases fit TRBD1. CDR1 MGHRA and CDR2 YSYEKL come from the germline V gene. V lost 1 base, J lost 8 bases, and 10 bases stayed unmatched. The CDR3 is made up of 16 amino acids. CDR3: CASSQVLTNRGEKLFF. DNA of the CDR3: TGCGCCAGCAGCCAAGTTTTGACGAACAGGGGCGAAAAACTGTTTTTT.

This clone has only a few counts. V usage is TRBV29-1 and J usage is TRBJ2-4, with D perhaps matching TRBD2 (6 bases). This CDR3 contains 14 residues. V gave up 5 bases and J gave up 0 bases, with 11 bases separating them. The germline V gene encodes CDR1 SQVTM and CDR2 ANQGSEA. The CDR3 nucleotides read TGCAGCGTTACGGGAGCCCTAGCCAAAAACATTCAGTACTTC. It translates to CSVTGALAKNIQYF.

V and J are TRBV7-9 and TRBJ1-6, with D possibly matching TRBD1 (6 bases). Germline V CDR1 and CDR2: SEHNR, FQNEAQ (reference sequence). The CDR3 length is 16 residues. The V gene lost 3 bases and the J gene lost 0 bases, with 9 bases spanning the gap. CDR3 sequence: CASSFFRGSYNSPLHF. The CDR3 DNA follows: TGTGCCAGCAGCTTTTTCAGGGGCTCCTATAATTCACCCCTCCACTTT.

The chain is built from TRBV5-1 and TRBJ2-5, with 7 bases that match TRBD1. Germline values: CDR1 SGHRS, CDR2 YFSETQ. J lost 0 bases, V lost 3 bases, and 14 bases had no gene match. This CDR3 is 18 amino acids long. Here the CDR3 reads CASSYHPTGAMYQETQYF. DNA for the CDR3: TGCGCCAGCAGCTACCACCCCACAGGGGCCATGTACCAAGAGACCCAGTACTTC.

This chain joins TRBV15 and TRBJ2-7; TRBD1 matches at 8 bases. The CDR3 is 14 amino acids. CDR1 is LNHNV and CDR2 is YYDKDF in the germline V gene (reference sequence). J was trimmed by 3 bases and V by 6 bases; bases with no gene match: 7. CDR3 DNA sequence: TGTGCCACCAGTGTAAAGACAGGGGTCTACGAGCAGTACTTC. Its translation: CATSVKTGVYEQYF.

This clone has just one count. The V call is TRBV7-2, the J call TRBJ2-2; TRBD2 matches 9 bases. V was pared by 4 bases and J by 6 bases, with 12 bases of the junction left unmatched. The CDR3 length is 17 residues. CDR1 and CDR2 (germline): SGHTA, FQGNSA. CDR3 nucleotide sequence: TGTGCCAGCAGCTCCCAAACCCCTTGGACTAGCGCCGGGGAGCTGTTTTTT. Protein product: CASSSQTPWTSAGELFF.

Comments on this clone: One junction end disagrees with the germline gene, perhaps due to a read error. The chain recombines TRBV7-6 with TRBJ1-3; D gene uncertain. Germline assignment: CDR1 SGHVS and CDR2 FNYEAQ. This CDR3 has 14 residues. In DNA form, the CDR3 reads TGTGCCAGCAGCCAGAGATTAGCGGACCCTCCTTCGCATTTT. Amino acids: CASSQRLADPPSHF.

This clone was seen a few times. The V call is TRBV19, the J call TRBJ2-7; 8 positions agree with TRBD1. Germline V gene sequence: CDR1 LNHDA, CDR2 SQIVND (reference sequence). The CDR3 loop spans 15 amino acids. Trimming at V came to 1 base and at J to 2 bases, leaving 4 bases not matched to a gene. This CDR3 reads CASSIATTGAYEQYF. The CDR3 DNA follows: TGTGCCAGTAGTATAGCCACGACAGGGGCCTACGAGCAGTACTTC.

The CDR3 is CASMGGQGDSSPLHF. The CDR3 region has the DNA TGTGCCAGCATGGGTGGACAGGGAGATAGTTCACCCCTCCACTTT. The V call is TRBV2, the J call TRBJ1-6, with 8 bases matching TRBD1. The germline CDR1 and CDR2 sequences are SNHLY and FYNNEI. CDR3 length equals 15 residues. The trim removed 7 bases at V and 9 bases at J, leaving 11 bases unmatched.

The chain has TRBV30 and TRBJ2-1; 9 bases line up with TRBD2. The germline V gene encodes CDR1 GTSNPN and CDR2 SVGIG (reference sequence). The CDR3 sequence is 15 residues long. With V trimmed by 0 bases and J by 9 bases, 9 bases remained unmatched. The CDR3 nucleotides are TGTGCCTGGAGTGTAGTGCGGGGGGGCCTAAGTGAGCAGTTCTTC. It translates to CAWSVVRGGLSEQFF.